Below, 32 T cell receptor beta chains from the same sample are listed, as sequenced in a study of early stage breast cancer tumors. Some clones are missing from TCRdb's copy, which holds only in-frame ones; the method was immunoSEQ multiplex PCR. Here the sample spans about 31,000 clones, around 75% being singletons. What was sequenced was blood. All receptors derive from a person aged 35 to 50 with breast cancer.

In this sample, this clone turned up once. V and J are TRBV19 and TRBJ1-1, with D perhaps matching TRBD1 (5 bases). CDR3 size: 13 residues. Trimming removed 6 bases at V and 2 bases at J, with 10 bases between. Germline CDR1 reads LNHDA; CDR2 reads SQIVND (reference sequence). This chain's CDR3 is CASSHTGNTEAFF. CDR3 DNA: TGTGCCAGTAGCCACACAGGAAACACTGAAGCTTTCTTT.

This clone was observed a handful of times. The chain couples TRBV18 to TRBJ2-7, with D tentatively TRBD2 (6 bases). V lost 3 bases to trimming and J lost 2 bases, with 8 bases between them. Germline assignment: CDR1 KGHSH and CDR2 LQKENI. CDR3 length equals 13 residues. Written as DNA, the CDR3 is TGTGCCAGCTCACCGGGCGGGACCTACGAGCAGTACTTC. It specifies CASSPGGTYEQYF.

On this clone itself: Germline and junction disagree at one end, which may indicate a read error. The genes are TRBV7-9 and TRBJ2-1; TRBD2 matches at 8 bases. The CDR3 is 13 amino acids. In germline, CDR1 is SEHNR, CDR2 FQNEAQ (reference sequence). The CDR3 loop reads CASTNLWREALIF. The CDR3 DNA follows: TGTGCCAGCACCAACCTGTGGCGGGAGGCTCTGATCTTC.

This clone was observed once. CDR3 sequence (DNA): TGTGCCAGCACCAAATCGGACAGGCCCTACGAGCAGTACTTC. Translating it yields CASTKSDRPYEQYF. J is TRBJ2-7 and V is TRBV6-1; 7 positions agree with TRBD1. Trimming cost V 7 bases and J 2 bases; bases outside gene matches: 8. CDR3 length: 14 amino acids. CDR1 is MNHNS and CDR2 is SASEGT in the germline V gene.

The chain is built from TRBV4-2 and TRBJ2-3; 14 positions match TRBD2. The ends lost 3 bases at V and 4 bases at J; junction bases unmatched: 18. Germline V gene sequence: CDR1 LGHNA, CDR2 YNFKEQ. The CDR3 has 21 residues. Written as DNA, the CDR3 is TGTGCCAGCAGCCACAAAGGGGGGACTAGCGGGAGTGGATCACGGGCAGATACGCAGTATTTT. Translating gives CASSHKGGTSGSGSRADTQYF.

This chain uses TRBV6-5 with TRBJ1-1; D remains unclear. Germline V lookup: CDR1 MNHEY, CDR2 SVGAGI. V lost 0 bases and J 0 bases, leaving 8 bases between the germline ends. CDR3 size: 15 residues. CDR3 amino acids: CASSYSRKLNTEAFF. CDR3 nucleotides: TGTGCCAGCAGTTACTCCAGAAAGTTGAACACTGAAGCTTTCTTT.

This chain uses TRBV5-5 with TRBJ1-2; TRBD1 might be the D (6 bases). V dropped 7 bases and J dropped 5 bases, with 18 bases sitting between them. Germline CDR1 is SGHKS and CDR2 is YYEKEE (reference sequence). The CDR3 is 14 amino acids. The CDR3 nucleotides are TGTGCCAGCCGCCCCATCAGGGGTTTTTATGGCTACACCTTC. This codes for CASRPIRGFYGYTF.

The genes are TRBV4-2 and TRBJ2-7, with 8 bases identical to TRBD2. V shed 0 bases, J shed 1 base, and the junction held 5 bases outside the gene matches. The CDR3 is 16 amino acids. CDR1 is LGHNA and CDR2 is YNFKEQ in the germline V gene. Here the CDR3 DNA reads TGTGCCAGCAGCCAAGACGGGGCTAGCGGGTCCTACGAGCAGTACTTC. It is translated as CASSQDGASGSYEQYF.

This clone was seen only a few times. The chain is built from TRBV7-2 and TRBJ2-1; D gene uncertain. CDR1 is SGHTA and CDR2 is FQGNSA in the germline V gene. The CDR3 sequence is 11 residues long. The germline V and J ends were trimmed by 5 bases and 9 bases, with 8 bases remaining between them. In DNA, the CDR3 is TGTGCCAGCAGCCCAGCCGGTGAGCAGTTCTTC. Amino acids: CASSPAGEQFF.

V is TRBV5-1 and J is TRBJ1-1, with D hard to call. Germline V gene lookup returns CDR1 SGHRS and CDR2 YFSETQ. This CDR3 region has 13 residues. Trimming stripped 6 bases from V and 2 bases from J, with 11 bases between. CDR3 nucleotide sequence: TGCGCCAGCAAGGTGGGATCCAACACTGAAGCTTTCTTT. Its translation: CASKVGSNTEAFF. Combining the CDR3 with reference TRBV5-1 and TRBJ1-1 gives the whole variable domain KAGVTQTPRYLIKTRGQQVTLSCSPISGHRSVSWYQQTPGQGLQFLFEYFSETQRNKGNFPGRFSGRQFSNSRSEMNVSTLELGDSALYLCASKVGSNTEAFFGQGTRLTVV.

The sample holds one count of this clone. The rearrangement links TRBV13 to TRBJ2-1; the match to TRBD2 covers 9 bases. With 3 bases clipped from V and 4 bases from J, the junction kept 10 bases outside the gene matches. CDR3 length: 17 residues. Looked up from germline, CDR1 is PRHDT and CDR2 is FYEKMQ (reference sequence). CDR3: CASSLEAGGPRYNEQFF. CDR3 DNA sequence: TGTGCCAGCAGCTTGGAGGCGGGAGGGCCGAGGTACAATGAGCAGTTCTTC.

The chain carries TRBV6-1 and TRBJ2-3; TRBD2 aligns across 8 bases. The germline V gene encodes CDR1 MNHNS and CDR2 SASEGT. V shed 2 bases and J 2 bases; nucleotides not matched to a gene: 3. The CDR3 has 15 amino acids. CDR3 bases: TGTGCCAGCAGTGAATTCGGGGGGGTCACAGATACGCAGTATTTT. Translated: CASSEFGGVTDTQYF.

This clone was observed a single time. CDR3 sequence (DNA): TGTGCCAGCAGCGCGGGACCTTCGAACACCGGGGAGCTGTTTTTT. This translates into CASSAGPSNTGELFF. This sequence joins TRBV9 and TRBJ2-2; D is tentatively TRBD1 or TRBD2 (5 bases each). This CDR3 region has 15 residues. The V end lost 3 bases, the J end lost 0 bases, and 9 bases lay between the germline ends. Germline CDR1 SGDLS, CDR2 YYNGEE.

Written as DNA, the CDR3 is TGTGCCAGCAGCCCCCCGGGACTAGCCCGTGAGCAGTACTTC. Protein: CASSPPGLAREQYF. This chain links TRBV7-8 with TRBJ2-7, with 9 nucleotides matching TRBD2. There are 14 residues in the CDR3. Germline V CDR1 and CDR2: SGHVS, FQNEAQ. Unmatched junction bases numbered 9, after V lost 5 bases and J lost 7 bases.

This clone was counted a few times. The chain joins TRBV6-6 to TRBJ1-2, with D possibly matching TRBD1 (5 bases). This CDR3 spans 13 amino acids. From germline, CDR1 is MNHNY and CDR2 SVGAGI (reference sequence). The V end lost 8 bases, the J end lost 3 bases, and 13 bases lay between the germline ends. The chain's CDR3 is CASCEGNYYGYTF. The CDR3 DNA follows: TGTGCCAGCTGCGAGGGGAACTACTATGGCTACACCTTC.

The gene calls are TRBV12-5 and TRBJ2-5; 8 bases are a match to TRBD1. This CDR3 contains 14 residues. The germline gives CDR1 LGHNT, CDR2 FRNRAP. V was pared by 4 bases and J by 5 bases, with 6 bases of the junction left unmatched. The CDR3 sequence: CASGSPGQAETQYF. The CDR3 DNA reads TGTGCTAGTGGTTCGCCGGGACAGGCGGAGACCCAGTACTTC.

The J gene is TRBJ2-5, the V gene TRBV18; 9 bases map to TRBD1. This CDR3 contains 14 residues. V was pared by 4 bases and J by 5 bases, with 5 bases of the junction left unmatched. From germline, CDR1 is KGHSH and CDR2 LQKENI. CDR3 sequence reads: CASSRDRVQETQYF. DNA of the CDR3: TGTGCCAGCTCACGGGACAGGGTACAGGAGACCCAGTACTTC. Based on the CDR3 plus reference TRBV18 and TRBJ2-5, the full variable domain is NAGVMQNPRHLVRRRGQEARLRCSPMKGHSHVYWYRQLPEEGLKFMVYLQKENIIDESGMPKERFSAEFPKEGPSILRIQQVVRGDSAAYFCASSRDRVQETQYFGPGTRLLVL.

The DNA of the CDR3 is TGTGCCAGCAGGGTAACTAGCGGTTCCATCTTAGAGCAGTACTTC. This codes for CASRVTSGSILEQYF. The genes are TRBV2 and TRBJ2-7; TRBD2 aligns across 8 bases. CDR3 length equals 15 residues. Germline lookup yields CDR1 SNHLY and CDR2 FYNNEI. Losses at the gene ends were 6 bases for V and 7 bases for J; bases not matched to a gene: 14.

The CDR3 sequence is CASSQAKGTNEKLFF. CDR3 in DNA: TGTGCCAGCAGCCAAGCAAAGGGAACTAATGAAAAACTGTTTTTT. J is TRBJ1-4 and V is TRBV14; no clear D. Germline CDR1 and CDR2: SGHDN and FVKESK. The CDR3 has 15 residues. The V end was cut by 1 base, the J end by 1 base, with 7 bases between. Full variable domain (missing parts from reference TRBV14 and TRBJ1-4): EAGVTQFPSHSVIEKGQTVTLRCDPISGHDNLYWYRRVMGKEIKFLLHFVKESKQDESGMPNNRFLAERTGGTYSTLKVQPAELEDSGVYFCASSQAKGTNEKLFFGSGTQLSVL.

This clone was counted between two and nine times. The CDR3 region is CASSQEPQAGELFF. The CDR3 DNA sequence: TGCGCCAGCAGCCAAGAGCCCCAGGCCGGGGAGCTGTTTTTT. The chain links TRBV4-1 to TRBJ2-2, with no clear D. This CDR3 region has 14 residues. CDR1 is MGHRA and CDR2 is YSYEKL in the germline V gene. V lost 0 bases to trimming and J lost 6 bases, with 8 bases between them.

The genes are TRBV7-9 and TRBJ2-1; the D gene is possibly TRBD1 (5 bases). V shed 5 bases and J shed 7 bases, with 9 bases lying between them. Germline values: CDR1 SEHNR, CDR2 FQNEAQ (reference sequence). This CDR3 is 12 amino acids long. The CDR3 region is CASSATENEQFF. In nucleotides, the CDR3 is TGTGCCAGCAGCGCGACAGAGAATGAGCAGTTCTTC.

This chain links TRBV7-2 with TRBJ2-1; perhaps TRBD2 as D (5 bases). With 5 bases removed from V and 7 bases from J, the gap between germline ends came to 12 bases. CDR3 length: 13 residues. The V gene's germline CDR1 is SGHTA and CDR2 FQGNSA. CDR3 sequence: CASSPPGKNEQFF. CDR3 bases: TGTGCCAGCAGCCCGCCGGGGAAAAATGAGCAGTTCTTC.

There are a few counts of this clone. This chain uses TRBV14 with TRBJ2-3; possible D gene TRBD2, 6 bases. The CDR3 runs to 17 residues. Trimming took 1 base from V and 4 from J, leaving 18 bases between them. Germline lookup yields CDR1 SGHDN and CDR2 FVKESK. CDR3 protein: CASSQGPGLPRADTQYF. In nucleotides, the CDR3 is TGTGCCAGCAGCCAAGGGCCGGGACTTCCCCGGGCAGATACGCAGTATTTT.

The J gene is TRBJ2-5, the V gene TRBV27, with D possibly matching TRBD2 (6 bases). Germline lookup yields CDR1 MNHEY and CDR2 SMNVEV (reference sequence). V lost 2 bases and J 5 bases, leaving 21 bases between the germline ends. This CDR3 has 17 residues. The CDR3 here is CASSLLRDSSGRETQYF. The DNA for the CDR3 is TGTGCCAGCAGTTTACTCCGGGATAGCTCAGGGAGGGAGACCCAGTACTTC.

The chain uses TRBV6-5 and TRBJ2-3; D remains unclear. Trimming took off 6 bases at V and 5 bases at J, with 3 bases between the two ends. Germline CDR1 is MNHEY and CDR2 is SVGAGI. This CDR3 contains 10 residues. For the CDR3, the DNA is TGTGCCAGCAGGGGAGATACGCAGTATTTT. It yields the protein CASRGDTQYF.

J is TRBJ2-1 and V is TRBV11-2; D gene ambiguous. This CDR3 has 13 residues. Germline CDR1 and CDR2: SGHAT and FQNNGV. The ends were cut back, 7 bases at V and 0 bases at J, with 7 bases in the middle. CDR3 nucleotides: TGTGCCAGCATTCAGAGCTCCTACAATGAGCAGTTCTTC. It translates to CASIQSSYNEQFF.

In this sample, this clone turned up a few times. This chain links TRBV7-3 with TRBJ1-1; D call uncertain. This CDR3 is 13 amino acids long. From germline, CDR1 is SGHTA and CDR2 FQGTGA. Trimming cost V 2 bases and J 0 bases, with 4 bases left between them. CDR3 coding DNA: TGTGCCAGCAGCTTATCGGTGAACACTGAAGCTTTCTTT. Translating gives CASSLSVNTEAFF. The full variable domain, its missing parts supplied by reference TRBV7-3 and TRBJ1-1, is GAGVSQTPSNKVTEKGKYVELRCDPISGHTALYWYRQSLGQGPEFLIYFQGTGAADDSGLPNDRFFAVRPEGSVSTLKIQRTERGDSAVYLCASSLSVNTEAFFGQGTRLTVV.

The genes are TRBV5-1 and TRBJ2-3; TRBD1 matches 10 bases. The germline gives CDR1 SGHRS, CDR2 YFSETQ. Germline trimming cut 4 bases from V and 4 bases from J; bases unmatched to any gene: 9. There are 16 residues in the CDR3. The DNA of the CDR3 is TGCGCCAGCAGCGAAAGACAGGGGGCGCGGGCAGATACGCAGTATTTT. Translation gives CASSERQGARADTQYF.

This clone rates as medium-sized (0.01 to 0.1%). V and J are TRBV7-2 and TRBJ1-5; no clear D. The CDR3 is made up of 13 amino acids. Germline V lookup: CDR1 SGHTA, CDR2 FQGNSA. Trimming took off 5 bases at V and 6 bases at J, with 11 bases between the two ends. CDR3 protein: CASSPRHAQPQHF. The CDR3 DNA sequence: TGTGCCAGCAGCCCTCGACATGCTCAGCCCCAGCATTTT. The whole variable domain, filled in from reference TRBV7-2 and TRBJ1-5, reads GAGVSQSPSNKVTEKGKDVELRCDPISGHTALYWYRQSLGQGLEFLIYFQGNSAPDKSGLPSDRFSAERTGGSVSTLTIQRTQQEDSAVYLCASSPRHAQPQHFGDGTRLSIL.

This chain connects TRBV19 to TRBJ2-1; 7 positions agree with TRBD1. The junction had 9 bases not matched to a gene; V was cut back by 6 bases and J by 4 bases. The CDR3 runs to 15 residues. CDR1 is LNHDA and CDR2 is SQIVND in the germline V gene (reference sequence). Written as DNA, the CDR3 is TGTGCCAGTAGACATGACGACAGGGATTACAATGAGCAGTTCTTC. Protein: CASRHDDRDYNEQFF.

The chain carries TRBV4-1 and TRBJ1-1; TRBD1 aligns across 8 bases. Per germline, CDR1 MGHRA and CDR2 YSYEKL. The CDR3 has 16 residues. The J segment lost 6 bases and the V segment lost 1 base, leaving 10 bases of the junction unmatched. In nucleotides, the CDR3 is TGCGCCAGCAGCCAAGTTTTGCGGGTCAGGGGGCCTGAAGCTTTCTTT. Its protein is CASSQVLRVRGPEAFF.

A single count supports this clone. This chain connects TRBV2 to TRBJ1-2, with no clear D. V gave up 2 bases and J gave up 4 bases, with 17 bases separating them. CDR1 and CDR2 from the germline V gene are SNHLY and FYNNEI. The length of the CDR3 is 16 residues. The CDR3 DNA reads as TGTGCCAGCAGTGAATCCAGGCTCGGAGGTCGCTATGGCTACACCTTC. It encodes CASSESRLGGRYGYTF.